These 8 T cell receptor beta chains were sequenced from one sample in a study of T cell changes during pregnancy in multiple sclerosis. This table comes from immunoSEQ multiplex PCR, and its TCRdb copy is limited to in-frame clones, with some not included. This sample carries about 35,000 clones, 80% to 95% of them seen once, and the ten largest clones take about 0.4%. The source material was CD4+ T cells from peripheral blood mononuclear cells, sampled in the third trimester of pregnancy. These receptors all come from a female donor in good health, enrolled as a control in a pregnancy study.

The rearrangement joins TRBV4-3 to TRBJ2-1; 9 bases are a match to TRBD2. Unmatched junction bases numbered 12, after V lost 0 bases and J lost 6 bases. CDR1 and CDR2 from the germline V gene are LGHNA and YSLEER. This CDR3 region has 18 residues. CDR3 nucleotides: TGCGCCAGCAGCCAAGATCTTTCGCGGGGGGGCCTTCTCAATGAGCAGTTCTTC. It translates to CASSQDLSRGGLLNEQFF.

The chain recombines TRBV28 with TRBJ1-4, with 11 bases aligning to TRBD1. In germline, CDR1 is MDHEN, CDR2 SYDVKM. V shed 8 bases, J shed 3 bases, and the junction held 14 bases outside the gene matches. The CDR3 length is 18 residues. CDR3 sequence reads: CASAIGQGAPGSNEKLFF. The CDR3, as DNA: TGTGCCAGCGCCATCGGACAGGGGGCCCCTGGGTCTAATGAAAAACTGTTTTTT.

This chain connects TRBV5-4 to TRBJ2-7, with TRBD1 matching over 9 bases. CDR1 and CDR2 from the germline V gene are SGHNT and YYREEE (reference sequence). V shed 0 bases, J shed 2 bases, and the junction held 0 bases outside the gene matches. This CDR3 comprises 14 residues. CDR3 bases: TGTGCCAGCAGCTTGGGGACAGGGGCCTACGAGCAGTACTTC. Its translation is CASSLGTGAYEQYF.

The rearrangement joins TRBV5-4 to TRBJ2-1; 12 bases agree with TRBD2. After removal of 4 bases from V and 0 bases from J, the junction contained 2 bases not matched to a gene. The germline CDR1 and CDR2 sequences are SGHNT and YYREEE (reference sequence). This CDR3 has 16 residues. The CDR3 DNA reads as TGTGCCAGCAGCCCGGGACTAGCGGGCTCCTACAATGAGCAGTTCTTC. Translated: CASSPGLAGSYNEQFF.

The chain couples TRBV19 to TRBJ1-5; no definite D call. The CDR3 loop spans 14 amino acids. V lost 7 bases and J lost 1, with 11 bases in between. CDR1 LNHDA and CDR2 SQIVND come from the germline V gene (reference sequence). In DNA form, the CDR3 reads TGTGCCAGTAAGAGCCAGGCAAGCAATCAGCCCCAGCATTTT. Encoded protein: CASKSQASNQPQHF.

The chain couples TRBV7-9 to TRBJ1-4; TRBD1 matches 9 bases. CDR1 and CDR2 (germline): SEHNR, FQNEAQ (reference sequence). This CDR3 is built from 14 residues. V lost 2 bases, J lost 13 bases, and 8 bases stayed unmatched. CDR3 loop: CASSLSGQGSGLFF. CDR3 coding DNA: TGTGCCAGCAGCTTATCGGGACAGGGAAGCGGACTGTTTTTT. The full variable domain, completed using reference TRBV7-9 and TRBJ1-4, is DTGVSQNPRHKITKRGQNVTFRCDPISEHNRLYWYRQTLGQGPEFLTYFQNEAQLEKSRLLSDRFSAERPKGSFSTLEIQRTEQGDSAMYLCASSLSGQGSGLFFGSGTQLSVL.

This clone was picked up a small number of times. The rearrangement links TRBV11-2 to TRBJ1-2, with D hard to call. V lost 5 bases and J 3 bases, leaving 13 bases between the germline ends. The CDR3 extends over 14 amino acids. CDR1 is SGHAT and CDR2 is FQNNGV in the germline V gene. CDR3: CASSTPTRDYGYTF. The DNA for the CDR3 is TGTGCCAGCAGCACACCGACGAGGGACTATGGCTACACCTTC.

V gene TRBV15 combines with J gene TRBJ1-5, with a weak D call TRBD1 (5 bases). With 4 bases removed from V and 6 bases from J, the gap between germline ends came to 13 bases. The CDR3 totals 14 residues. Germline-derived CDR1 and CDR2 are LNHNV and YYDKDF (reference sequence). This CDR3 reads CATSNGGGFQPQHF. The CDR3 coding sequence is TGTGCCACCAGCAATGGGGGGGGGTTTCAGCCCCAGCATTTT. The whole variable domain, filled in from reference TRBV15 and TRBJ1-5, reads DAMVIQNPRYQVTQFGKPVTLSCSQTLNHNVMYWYQQKSSQAPKLLFHYYDKDFNNEADTPDNFQSRRPNTSFCFLDIRSPGLGDTAMYLCATSNGGGFQPQHFGDGTRLSIL.